One and the same sample provided the 29 T cell receptor beta chains below, sequenced in a study of early T cells in non-severe SARS-CoV-2 infection. TCRdb re-analysed the 5' RACE reads in MiXCR, keeping a single row per CDR3 protein. The data contain about 60,000 distinct CDR3 sequences, roughly 12% of them singletons. What was sequenced was whole blood. Every receptor here comes from an adult who was a healthcare worker with PCR-confirmed SARS-CoV-2 infection or an uninfected control (not recorded which).

The chain combines TRBV11-1 with TRBJ1-1; D is perhaps TRBD1 (5 bases). The CDR3 length is 14 residues. Trimming stripped 3 bases from V and 1 base from J, with 9 bases between. CDR1 is SGHAT, CDR2 FQDESV, per germline (reference sequence). CDR3 loop: CASSLRRGNTEAFF. The CDR3 coding sequence is TGTGCCAGCAGCTTGCGGAGGGGGAACACTGAAGCTTTCTTT.

This clonotype was detected once. Being one base from a much bigger clone, this may be a read error. The chain recombines TRBV12-3 or TRBV12-4 with TRBJ2-3, with D tentatively TRBD2 (6 bases). The CDR3 has 14 amino acids. The CDR3 sequence is CASSFIGGRDMQYF. The CDR3 coding sequence is TGTGCCAGCAGTTTTATAGGAGGGAGAGATATGCAGTATTTT.

A few counts support this clonotype. This chain connects TRBV4-1 to TRBJ2-1, with a possible D match to TRBD2 (5 bases). Germline assignment: CDR1 MGHRA and CDR2 YSYEKL. The V and J ends lost 4 bases and 0 bases respectively, with 10 bases between them. The CDR3 loop spans 15 amino acids. The CDR3 reads CASSPEGSSYNEQFF. The CDR3 bases are TGCGCCAGCAGCCCCGAGGGCAGCTCCTACAATGAGCAGTTCTTC.

This chain joins TRBV3-1 and TRBJ2-5; D is uncertain. The CDR3 totals 13 residues. From germline, CDR1 is LGHDT and CDR2 YNNKEL (reference sequence). The germline V and J ends were trimmed by 4 bases and 5 bases, with 11 bases remaining between them. DNA of the CDR3: TGTGCCAGCAGCCGATGGATTGGGGAGACCCAGTACTTC. Amino acid sequence: CASSRWIGETQYF.

Concerning this clonotype itself: With a much larger clone just one base away, this may be a read error. The conserved phenylalanine or tryptophan is not found at the CDR3 terminus, so this likely reflects a read error. The chain carries TRBV9 and TRBJ2-5; D possibly corresponds to TRBD2 (7 bases). Germline assignment: CDR1 SGDLS and CDR2 YYNGEE. The CDR3 extends over 16 amino acids. Trimming stripped 2 bases from V and 2 bases from J, with 16 bases between. CDR3 sequence (DNA): TGTGCCAGCAGCGTTTCCACCGGGGGGCAACAAGAGACCCAGTACCTC. Amino acid sequence: CASSVSTGGQQETQYL.

This clonotype was counted ten times or more. The V and J genes are TRBV12-2 and TRBJ2-3. TRBV12-2 is listed as a pseudogene. This CDR3 region has 16 residues. The CDR3 nucleotides are TGTGCAAGTCGCTTTACAGAACGATATAGCACAGATACGCAGTATTTT. Its translation: CASRFTERYSTDTQYF.

The chain uses TRBV12-3 or TRBV12-4 and TRBJ1-3; perhaps TRBD1 as D (5 bases). This CDR3 is 14 amino acids long. Trimming took 7 bases from V and 0 from J, leaving 10 bases between them. The CDR3 DNA reads as TGTGCCAGCATCGGGACCCCCTCTGGAAACACCATATATTTT. Protein: CASIGTPSGNTIYF.

This clonotype was seen ten or more times. This rearrangement joins TRBV28 to TRBJ2-4, with D maybe TRBD2 (7 bases). Germline lookup yields CDR1 MDHEN and CDR2 SYDVKM. CDR3 length: 15 amino acids. V was clipped by 4 bases and J by 7 bases, with 17 bases between them. The CDR3 spells CASSSGIGGPNIQYF. Here the CDR3 DNA reads TGTGCCAGCAGTTCAGGAATCGGGGGGCCTAACATTCAGTACTTC.

There are many counts of this clonotype. This rearrangement joins TRBV13 to TRBJ1-1; D may be TRBD1 (5 bases). The ends were cut back, 5 bases at V and 0 bases at J, with 13 bases in the middle. The CDR3 totals 15 residues. CDR1 and CDR2 from the germline V gene are PRHDT and FYEKMQ (reference sequence). The CDR3 nucleotides are TGTGCCAGCAGCCCCCGGGGGGGAATGAACACTGAAGCTTTCTTT. This gives the protein CASSPRGGMNTEAFF.

This clonotype was observed many times. The rearrangement links TRBV6-2 or TRBV6-3 to TRBJ2-5; 12 positions match TRBD2. CDR1 and CDR2 (germline): MNHEY, SVGEGT. The CDR3 consists of 17 residues. The ends lost 2 bases at V and 2 bases at J; junction bases unmatched: 6. The CDR3 region has the DNA TGTGCCAGCAGTTACCGGACTAGCGGGGCGCTACAAGAGACCCAGTACTTC. Encoded protein: CASSYRTSGALQETQYF.

The chain employs TRBV25-1 and TRBJ2-3; maybe TRBD2 (5 bases). The V gene's germline CDR1 is MGHDK and CDR2 SYGVNS. The CDR3 totals 13 residues. Between the trimmed V and J ends, which lost 5 bases and 2 bases, there was a span of 8 bases. CDR3 in amino acids: CASSQDYTDTQYF. The CDR3 DNA follows: TGTGCCAGCAGTCAAGACTACACAGATACGCAGTATTTT.

A few counts support this clonotype. The chain combines TRBV7-7 with TRBJ2-3; the match to TRBD2 covers 7 bases. The CDR3 covers 13 residues. With 5 bases clipped from V and 5 bases from J, the junction kept 4 bases outside the gene matches. Germline CDR1 and CDR2: SSHAT and FNYEAQ (reference sequence). This chain's CDR3 is CASSQGRGDTQYF. The CDR3 DNA reads as TGTGCCAGCAGCCAAGGGAGGGGAGATACGCAGTATTTT.

The sample holds a few counts of this clonotype. This sequence joins TRBV7-6 and TRBJ2-7; possible D gene TRBD1, 6 bases. Germline values: CDR1 SGHVS, CDR2 FNYEAQ. V was clipped by 1 base and J by 0 bases, with 10 bases between them. This CDR3 is 15 amino acids long. CDR3 in DNA: TGTGCCAGCAGCTTAGAACAGGGATTCTCCTACGAGCAGTACTTC. This gives the protein CASSLEQGFSYEQYF.

CDR3 sequence: CASSFQAGNNSPLHF. CDR3 nucleotides: TGTGCCAGCAGCTTCCAGGCAGGGAATAATTCACCCCTCCACTTT. This chain links TRBV11-2 with TRBJ1-6; D may be TRBD1 (5 bases). CDR1 and CDR2 from the germline V gene are SGHAT and FQNNGV. The CDR3 spans 15 residues. Between the trimmed V and J ends, which lost 3 bases and 5 bases, there was a span of 11 bases.

The chain joins TRBV7-9 to TRBJ2-5, with D unresolved. The CDR3 has 11 amino acids. The germline V gene has CDR1 SEHNR and CDR2 FQNEAQ (reference sequence). Trimming removed 5 bases at V and 4 bases at J, with 5 bases between. In DNA form, the CDR3 reads TGTGCCAGCAGCACCGGAGAGACCCAGTACTTC. It codes for CASSTGETQYF.

This clonotype was observed many times. The chain recombines TRBV6-5 with TRBJ2-1; the D gene is possibly TRBD1 (6 bases). V was clipped by 2 bases and J by 6 bases, with 14 bases between them. This CDR3 is built from 15 residues. Germline V gives CDR1 MNHEY, CDR2 SVGAGI. The CDR3: CASSYPGTSINEQFF. DNA of the CDR3: TGTGCCAGCAGTTACCCCGGGACAAGCATCAATGAGCAGTTCTTC.

The chain joins TRBV3-1 to TRBJ2-3; 11 positions agree with TRBD2. After removal of 4 bases from V and 4 bases from J, the junction contained 4 bases not matched to a gene. Per germline, CDR1 LGHDT and CDR2 YNNKEL (reference sequence). This CDR3 has 15 residues. The CDR3 DNA is TGTGCCAGCAGCCCCTTGACTAGCGGGGCAGATACGCAGTATTTT. Translating it yields CASSPLTSGADTQYF.

In its sample, this clonotype was seen a few times. The gene calls are TRBV12-3 or TRBV12-4 and TRBJ2-2; no clear D gene. This CDR3 is built from 16 residues. The V end lost 2 bases, the J end lost 6 bases, and 16 bases lay between the germline ends. CDR3 residues: CASSLRPPKDAGELFF. In DNA, the CDR3 is TGTGCCAGCAGTTTACGACCCCCAAAGGACGCCGGGGAGCTGTTTTTT.

The rearrangement links TRBV5-1 to TRBJ2-3, with TRBD2 as a possible D gene (7 bases). The CDR3 contains 17 residues. Germline loops: CDR1 SGHRS, CDR2 YFSETQ. Between the trimmed V and J ends, which lost 3 bases and 0 bases, there was a span of 17 bases. CDR3 DNA: TGCGCCAGCAGCTGGCCCTGGGGGGGCGGTAGCACAGATACGCAGTATTTT. This sequence encodes CASSWPWGGGSTDTQYF.

The chain has TRBV11-2 and TRBJ1-3, with no clear D. With 0 bases removed from V and 2 bases from J, the gap between germline ends came to 5 bases. The CDR3 contains 14 residues. The V gene's germline CDR1 is SGHAT and CDR2 FQNNGV. The CDR3 DNA reads as TGTGCCAGCAGCTTAGAGGTAGCTGGAAACACCATATATTTT. Translation gives CASSLEVAGNTIYF. The whole variable domain, filled in from reference TRBV11-2 and TRBJ1-3, reads EAGVAQSPRYKIIEKRQSVAFWCNPISGHATLYWYQQILGQGPKLLIQFQNNGVVDDSQLPKDRFSAERLKGVDSTLKIQPAKLEDSAVYLCASSLEVAGNTIYFGEGSWLTVV.

The chain recombines TRBV11-2 with TRBJ2-1, with TRBD2 matching over 10 bases. The V and J ends lost 6 bases and 6 bases, in that order; junction bases with no gene match: 14. Per the germline V gene, CDR1 is SGHAT and CDR2 is FQNNGV. The CDR3 contains 17 residues. CDR3 residues: CASSPRYTSGKANEQFF. In nucleotides, the CDR3 is TGTGCCAGCAGTCCCCGATATACTAGCGGGAAAGCCAATGAGCAGTTCTTC.

The chain uses TRBV20-1 and TRBJ1-1; 9 nucleotides agree with TRBD1. This CDR3 region has 16 residues. In germline, CDR1 is DFQATT, CDR2 SNEGSKA (reference sequence). V lost 5 bases and J lost 6; bases outside the gene matches: 16. The DNA of the CDR3 is TGCAGTGCTGGGGGAGGGACAGGGAGTGGAGGGGCTGAAGCTTTCTTT. It specifies CSAGGGTGSGGAEAFF.

This clonotype was seen more than once but under ten times. The genes are TRBV28 and TRBJ2-5, with TRBD1 matching over 8 bases. Germline V lookup: CDR1 MDHEN, CDR2 SYDVKM. This CDR3 region has 15 residues. Germline trimming cut 4 bases from V and 4 bases from J; bases unmatched to any gene: 8. The CDR3 sequence: CASSSGQGTSETQYF. The CDR3 nucleotides read TGTGCCAGCAGTTCCGGACAGGGAACCTCAGAGACCCAGTACTTC. The variable domain in full, completed from reference TRBV28 and TRBJ2-5, reads DVKVTQSSRYLVKRTGEKVFLECVQDMDHENMFWYRQDPGLGLRLIYFSYDVKMKEKGDIPEGYSVSREKKERFSLILESASTNQTSMYLCASSSGQGTSETQYFGPGTRLLVL.

This clonotype appeared a few times. V and J are TRBV7-6 and TRBJ1-2; D is uncertain. The CDR3 is 16 amino acids. From germline, CDR1 is SGHVS and CDR2 FNYEAQ. Deletions cut 0 bases from V and 4 bases from J, with 15 bases between. The CDR3 DNA reads as TGTGCCAGCAGCTTAGCGCCCGAACCAAGGGTCTATGGCTACACCTTC. Amino acid sequence: CASSLAPEPRVYGYTF.

V and J are TRBV24-1 and TRBJ2-7; D is perhaps TRBD1 or TRBD2 (6 bases each). Trimming removed 2 bases at V and 4 bases at J, with 11 bases between. CDR3 length equals 14 residues. The germline gives CDR1 KGHDR, CDR2 SFDVKD. In nucleotides, the CDR3 is TGTGCCACCAGTGATTCGGGGGCAGCATACGAGCAGTACTTC. It codes for CATSDSGAAYEQYF.

The V call is TRBV13, the J call TRBJ1-1; a possible D gene is TRBD1 (6 bases). Trimming left V 2 bases short and J 6 bases short, with 10 bases between. The V gene's germline CDR1 is PRHDT and CDR2 FYEKMQ (reference sequence). The CDR3 runs 13 residues. Here the CDR3 reads CASSLLQGPEAFF. CDR3 bases: TGTGCCAGCAGCTTATTACAGGGACCTGAAGCTTTCTTT.

This clonotype has only a few counts. V and J are TRBV6-4 and TRBJ2-5, with D unresolved. This CDR3 has 15 amino acids. V dropped 0 bases and J dropped 1 base, with 9 bases sitting between them. CDR1 and CDR2 (germline): MRHNA, SNTAGT. The CDR3 DNA reads as TGTGCCAGCAGTGACTCCTCCCAGCTCCAAGAGACCCAGTACTTC. As protein: CASSDSSQLQETQYF.

This clonotype occurred a few times. The genes are TRBV11-2 and TRBJ2-1, with unresolved D. The V and J ends lost 3 bases and 9 bases respectively, with 6 bases between them. The germline V gene has CDR1 SGHAT and CDR2 FQNNGV. This CDR3 spans 11 amino acids. CDR3 sequence: CASSFNGEQFF. For the CDR3, the DNA is TGTGCCAGCAGCTTTAATGGTGAGCAGTTCTTC.

This chain uses TRBV20-1 with TRBJ1-1, with D perhaps TRBD1 (6 bases). The V end lost 1 base, the J end lost 2 bases, and 8 bases lay between the germline ends. This CDR3 contains 13 residues. Germline CDR1 reads DFQATT; CDR2 reads SNEGSKA (reference sequence). The CDR3 is CSARGRGNTEAFF. The CDR3 DNA reads TGCAGTGCTAGAGGCAGGGGAAACACTGAAGCTTTCTTT.